Listed below are T cell receptor beta chains from one sample, sequenced in a study of blood T cell repertoires in COVID-19. This table comes from immunoSEQ multiplex PCR, and its TCRdb copy is limited to in-frame clones, with some not included. Counted here are roughly 190,000 clones, roughly 84% occurring once; the ten biggest clones make up under 4%. Sequences were obtained from PBMCs or T cells enriched from blood (not recorded which). These receptors were collected from a woman in her 30s who had been exposed to COVID-19. Both conserved end residues are part of each CDR3. Fields, in order: clone size, J gene, V gene, D gene, CDR3 DNA, CDR3 protein. A D gene is named only where the DNA matches it firmly. A clone size is listed for some rows: how often the clone was seen (once, few, many), or a class if it is expanded.

abundance: once; j_gene: TRBJ2-1; v_gene: TRBV19; d_gene: TRBD2; CDR3nt: TGTGCCAGTAGTGCTACCCCTAGCGGGGAGAGTTACAATGAGCAGTTCTTC; CDR3aa: CASSATPSGESYNEQFF
abundance: NA; j_gene: TRBJ1-6; v_gene: TRBV6-2/TRBV6-3; d_gene: TRBD1; CDR3nt: TGTGCCAGCAGTTTGACAGGGGAGAATTCACCCCTCCACTTT; CDR3aa: CASSLTGENSPLHF
abundance: NA; j_gene: TRBJ2-5; v_gene: TRBV25-1; d_gene: NA; CDR3nt: TGTGCCAGCAGCCACGCGGGACAAGAGACCCAGTACTTC; CDR3aa: CASSHAGQETQYF
abundance: many; j_gene: TRBJ2-7; v_gene: TRBV2; d_gene: TRBD2; CDR3nt: TGTGCCAGCAGGGGGGAGCGGGGGAGACCCTACGAGCAGTACTTC; CDR3aa: CASRGERGRPYEQYF
abundance: few; j_gene: TRBJ1-2; v_gene: TRBV12-5; d_gene: NA; CDR3nt: TGTGCTAGTGGTTTGGTACAGGTTACTAACTATGGCTACACCTTC; CDR3aa: CASGLVQVTNYGYTF
abundance: NA; j_gene: TRBJ1-5; v_gene: TRBV4-3; d_gene: NA; CDR3nt: TGCGCCAGCAGCCAAGATCTCCTACAGCCCCAGCATTTT; CDR3aa: CASSQDLLQPQHF
abundance: NA; j_gene: TRBJ2-5; v_gene: TRBV7-8; d_gene: NA; CDR3nt: TGTGCCAGCAGGCGTCAGGGCAGCCCCAGAGAGACCCAGTACTTC; CDR3aa: CASRRQGSPRETQYF
abundance: NA; j_gene: TRBJ2-1; v_gene: TRBV27; d_gene: TRBD1; CDR3nt: TGTGCCAGCAGCCTCACAGGGGGCTCCTACAATGAGCAGTTCTTC; CDR3aa: CASSLTGGSYNEQFF
abundance: once; j_gene: TRBJ1-2; v_gene: TRBV30; d_gene: TRBD1; CDR3nt: TGTGCCTGGAGTGGACCGACAGGGACCTATGGCTACACCTTC; CDR3aa: CAWSGPTGTYGYTF
abundance: once; j_gene: TRBJ1-1; v_gene: TRBV19; d_gene: NA; CDR3nt: TGTGCCAGTAGTATAGCAACTGAAGCTTTCTTT; CDR3aa: CASSIATEAFF
abundance: few; j_gene: TRBJ1-1; v_gene: TRBV2; d_gene: TRBD1; CDR3nt: TGTGCCAGCAGGGAGGGGGACAGGGCGGGCACTGAAGCTTTCTTT; CDR3aa: CASREGDRAGTEAFF
abundance: once; j_gene: TRBJ1-6; v_gene: TRBV4-1; d_gene: TRBD1; CDR3nt: TGCGCCAGCAGCCAATTGGGACAGGGACGTTCACCCCTCCACTTT; CDR3aa: CASSQLGQGRSPLHF
abundance: NA; j_gene: TRBJ2-6; v_gene: TRBV27; d_gene: TRBD1; CDR3nt: TGTGCCAGCAGCCCCCGACAGGGCCCCTCTGGGGCCAACGTCCTGACTTTC; CDR3aa: CASSPRQGPSGANVLTF
abundance: NA; j_gene: TRBJ1-2; v_gene: TRBV11-2; d_gene: NA; CDR3nt: TGTGCCAGCAGCTTTGGCACAGGGAACGGCTACACCTTC; CDR3aa: CASSFGTGNGYTF
abundance: NA; j_gene: TRBJ1-6; v_gene: TRBV19; d_gene: TRBD1; CDR3nt: TGTGCCAGTAGTATAGGAGGGACACGGATAGGGGGCTCACCCCTCCACTTT; CDR3aa: CASSIGGTRIGGSPLHF
abundance: NA; j_gene: TRBJ1-1; v_gene: TRBV6-6; d_gene: TRBD1; CDR3nt: TGTGCCAGCAGCTGGACAGGGACTGAAGCTTTCTTT; CDR3aa: CASSWTGTEAFF
abundance: NA; j_gene: TRBJ2-7; v_gene: TRBV5-1; d_gene: TRBD1; CDR3nt: TGCGCCAGCAGCAACGGGACAGGCTACGAGCAGTACTTC; CDR3aa: CASSNGTGYEQYF
abundance: NA; j_gene: TRBJ1-2; v_gene: TRBV4-3; d_gene: NA; CDR3nt: TGCGCCAGCAGCCAAGATCCGGCAGCGCCGGGATATGGCTACACCTTC; CDR3aa: CASSQDPAAPGYGYTF